These T cell receptor beta chains were read from a single sample in a study of OX40 agonist ivuxolimab in advanced cancers. Method: immunoSEQ multiplex PCR; TCRdb's copy keeps in-frame clones and lacks some. The sample has about 77,000 clones, 65% to 90% seen once; the top ten hold roughly 0.62%. Material: CD4+ or CD8+ T cells sorted from blood, obtained in a trial of the OX40 agonist ivuxolimab. The receptors shown here come from an adult with an advanced solid tumor such as melanoma, head and neck, liver or kidney cancer. The CDR3 runs from the conserved cysteine through the conserved F or W. A D gene is named only where the DNA matches it firmly. Clone sizes are given selectively: once, few, many, or a class where the clone is expanded.

D	V	size	J	DNA	CDR3
-	TRBV4-1	-	TRBJ2-3	TGCGCCAGCAGCCAAGAGAAACCCCTGATAGGGGATACGCAGTATTTT	CASSQEKPLIGDTQYF
TRBD1	TRBV7-2	-	TRBJ2-5	TGTGCCAGCAGCTTTACAGGGGTTTTCACGGAGACCCAGTACTTC	CASSFTGVFTETQYF
TRBD2	TRBV4-2	-	TRBJ2-3	TGTGCCAGCAGCCAAACTACTAGCGGGGGAGGTGGAGATACGCAGTATTTT	CASSQTTSGGGGDTQYF
-	TRBV6-1	-	TRBJ1-1	TGTGCCAGCAGGGAGGGTACGACGGGGACTGAAGCTTTCTTT	CASREGTTGTEAFF
TRBD1	TRBV7-2	-	TRBJ2-3	TGTGCCAGCAGCCTCGACAGGGCCACAGATACGCAGTATTTT	CASSLDRATDTQYF
-	TRBV6-5	-	TRBJ2-2	TGTGCCAGCAGTTACTCGTGGGGGGCCGGGGAGCTGTTTTTT	CASSYSWGAGELFF
TRBD1	TRBV27	-	TRBJ1-5	TGTGCCAGCAGCCGACAGGGCGGAGGAGACAATCAGCCCCAGCATTTT	CASSRQGGGDNQPQHF
-	TRBV18	-	TRBJ2-5	TGTGCCAGCTCACCACCGGGGTCTCCCCAGTACTTC	CASSPPGSPQYF
-	TRBV5-6	-	TRBJ2-7	TGTGCCAGCAGCCCTCGTGACAGATACGAGCAGTACTTC	CASSPRDRYEQYF
-	TRBV5-5	-	TRBJ2-7	TGTGCCAGCAGCTTGGGCTTCGAGGCAGGGACGTACGAGCAGTACTTC	CASSLGFEAGTYEQYF
-	TRBV27	-	TRBJ1-2	TGTGCCAGCAGTTTATCGTCGACGCCGTGGGATGGCTACACCTTC	CASSLSSTPWDGYTF
-	TRBV4-1	-	TRBJ1-1	TGCGCCAGCAGCCAAGATATCGGCAGGGGAGGCACTGAAGCTTTCTTT	CASSQDIGRGGTEAFF
TRBD1	TRBV7-2	-	TRBJ2-7	TGTGCCAGCAGCTTAGTGGCAGGGGGTACCTACGAGCAGTACTTC	CASSLVAGGTYEQYF
-	TRBV6-1	-	TRBJ2-1	TGTGCCAGCACCCCGGGGAAGGCTTATGTGGAGCAGTTCTTC	CASTPGKAYVEQFF
-	TRBV7-9	-	TRBJ1-1	TGTGCCAGCAGCTCCAGGTATCGGCAGGGTGACACTGAAGCTTTCTTT	CASSSRYRQGDTEAFF
TRBD1	TRBV4-1	-	TRBJ1-4	TGCGCCAGCCGGGGACAGGGGGGCACTAATGAAAAACTGTTTTTT	CASRGQGGTNEKLFF
-	TRBV9	-	TRBJ1-4	TGTGCCAGCAGCACAACCACAACTAATGAAAAACTGTTTTTT	CASSTTTTNEKLFF
-	TRBV7-2	-	TRBJ1-1	TGTGCCAGCAGCTTAAGGACAGTTGGGAGTGGTGAAGCTTTCTTT	CASSLRTVGSGEAFF
-	TRBV7-9	few	TRBJ1-1	TGTGCCAGCAGCTTAGAACGCGGAATGTGGACTGAAGCTTTCTTT	CASSLERGMWTEAFF
TRBD2	TRBV12-5	-	TRBJ2-3	TGTGCTAGTGGTTACCCTCTAGCGGGCACAGATACGCAGTATTTT	CASGYPLAGTDTQYF
-	TRBV6-1	-	TRBJ1-4	TGTGCCAGCAGAGTGTACCCGGCGCATGAAAAACTGTTTTTT	CASRVYPAHEKLFF
-	TRBV7-2	once	TRBJ1-1	TGTGCCAGCAGCTTTGGGACCGCGAACACTGAAGCTTTCTTT	CASSFGTANTEAFF
-	TRBV6-1	-	TRBJ2-7	TGTGCCAGCAGTGAACGGAGGACACTCAACTACGAGCAGTACTTC	CASSERRTLNYEQYF
-	TRBV10-3	-	TRBJ1-3	TGTGCCATCAGTGGGGACCCCAAGGCTGGCATATATTTT	CAISGDPKAGIYF
-	TRBV5-4	-	TRBJ1-2	TGTGCCAGCAGCCCGGAGGGAGTCTATGGCTACACCTTC	CASSPEGVYGYTF
-	TRBV11-2	-	TRBJ2-2	TGTGCCAGCAGACAATCCGGGGCCGCCAGACACACCGGGGAGCTGTTTTTT	CASRQSGAARHTGELFF
TRBD2	TRBV11-2	-	TRBJ2-5	TGTGCCAGCAGCTTCCCCTCCCAAGCGGGGGGGCCTCGAGAGACCCAGTACTTC	CASSFPSQAGGPRETQYF
-	TRBV27	-	TRBJ1-1	TGTGCCAGCAGCCCAACAGGGTGGGGCACTGAAGCTTTCTTT	CASSPTGWGTEAFF
-	TRBV7-2	-	TRBJ1-1	TGTGCCAGCAGCTTAGCGCCGAACACTGAAGCTTTCTTT	CASSLAPNTEAFF